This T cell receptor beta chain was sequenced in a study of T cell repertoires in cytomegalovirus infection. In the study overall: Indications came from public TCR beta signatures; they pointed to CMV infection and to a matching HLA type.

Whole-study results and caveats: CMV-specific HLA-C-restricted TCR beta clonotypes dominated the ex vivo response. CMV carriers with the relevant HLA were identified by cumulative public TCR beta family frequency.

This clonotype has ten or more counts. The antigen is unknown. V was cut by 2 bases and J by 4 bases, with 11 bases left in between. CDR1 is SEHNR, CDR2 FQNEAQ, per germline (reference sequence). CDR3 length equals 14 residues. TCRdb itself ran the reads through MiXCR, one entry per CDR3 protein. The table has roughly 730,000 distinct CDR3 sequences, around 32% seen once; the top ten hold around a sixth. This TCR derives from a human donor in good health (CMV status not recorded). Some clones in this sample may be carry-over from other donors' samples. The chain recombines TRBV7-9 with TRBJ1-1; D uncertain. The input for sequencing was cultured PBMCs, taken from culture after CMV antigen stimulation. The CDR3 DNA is TGTGCCAGCAGCTTATTACGGGAATCCACTGAAGCTTTCTTT. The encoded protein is CASSLLRESTEAFF. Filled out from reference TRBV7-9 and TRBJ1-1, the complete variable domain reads DTGVSQNPRHKITKRGQNVTFRCDPISEHNRLYWYRQTLGQGPEFLTYFQNEAQLEKSRLLSDRFSAERPKGSFSTLEIQRTEQGDSAMYLCASSLLRESTEAFFGQGTRLTVV.